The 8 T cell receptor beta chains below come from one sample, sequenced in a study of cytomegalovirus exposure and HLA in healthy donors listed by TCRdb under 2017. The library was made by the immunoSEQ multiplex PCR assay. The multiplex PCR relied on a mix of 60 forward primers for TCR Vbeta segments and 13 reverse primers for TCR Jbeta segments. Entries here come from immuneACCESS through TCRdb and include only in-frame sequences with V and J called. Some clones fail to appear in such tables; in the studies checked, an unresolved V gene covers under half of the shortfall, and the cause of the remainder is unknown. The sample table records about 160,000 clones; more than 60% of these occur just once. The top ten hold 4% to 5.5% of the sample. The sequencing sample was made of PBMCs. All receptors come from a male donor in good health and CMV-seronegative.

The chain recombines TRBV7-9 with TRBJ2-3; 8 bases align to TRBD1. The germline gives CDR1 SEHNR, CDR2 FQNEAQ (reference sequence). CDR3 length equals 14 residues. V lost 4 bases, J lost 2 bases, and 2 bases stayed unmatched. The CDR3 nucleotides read TGTGCCAGCAGCTGGACAGGGACCACAGATACGCAGTATTTT. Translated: CASSWTGTTDTQYF.

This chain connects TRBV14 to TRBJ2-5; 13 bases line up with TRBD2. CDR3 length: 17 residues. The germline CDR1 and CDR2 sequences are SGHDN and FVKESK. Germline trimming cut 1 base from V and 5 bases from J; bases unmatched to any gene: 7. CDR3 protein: CASSQGGLAGVGETQYF. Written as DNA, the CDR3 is TGTGCCAGCAGCCAAGGAGGACTAGCGGGAGTTGGTGAGACCCAGTACTTC.

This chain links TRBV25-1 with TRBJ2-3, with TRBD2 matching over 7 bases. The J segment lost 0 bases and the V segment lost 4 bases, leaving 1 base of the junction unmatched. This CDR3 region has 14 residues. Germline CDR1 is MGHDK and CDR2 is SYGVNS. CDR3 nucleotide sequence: TGTGCCAGCAGTGTAGCGGGCAGCACAGATACGCAGTATTTT. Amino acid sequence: CASSVAGSTDTQYF.

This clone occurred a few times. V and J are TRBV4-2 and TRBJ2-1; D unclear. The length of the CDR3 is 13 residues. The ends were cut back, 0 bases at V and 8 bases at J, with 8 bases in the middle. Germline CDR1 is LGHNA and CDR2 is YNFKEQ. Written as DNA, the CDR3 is TGTGCCAGCAGCCAAGATCTTGGGCATGAGCAGTTCTTC. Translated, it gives CASSQDLGHEQFF.

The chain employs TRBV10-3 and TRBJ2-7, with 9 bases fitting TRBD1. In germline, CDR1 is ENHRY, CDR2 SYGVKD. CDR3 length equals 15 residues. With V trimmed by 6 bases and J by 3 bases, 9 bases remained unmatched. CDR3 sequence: CAIRNGTGRVYEQYF. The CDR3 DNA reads TGTGCCATCAGAAACGGGACAGGGAGAGTCTACGAGCAGTACTTC.

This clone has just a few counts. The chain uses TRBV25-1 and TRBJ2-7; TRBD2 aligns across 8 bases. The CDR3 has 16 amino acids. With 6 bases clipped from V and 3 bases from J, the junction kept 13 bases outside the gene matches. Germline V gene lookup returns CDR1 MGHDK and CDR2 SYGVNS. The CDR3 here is CASSPSAGGTNYEQYF. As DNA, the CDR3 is TGTGCCAGCAGCCCTTCGGCGGGGGGCACAAACTACGAGCAGTACTTC.

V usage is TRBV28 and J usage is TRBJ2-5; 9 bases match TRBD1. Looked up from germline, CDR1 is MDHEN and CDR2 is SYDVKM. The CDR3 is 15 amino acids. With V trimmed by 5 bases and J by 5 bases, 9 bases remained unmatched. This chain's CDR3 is CASSAQQGAGETQYF. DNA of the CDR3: TGTGCCAGCAGTGCGCAACAGGGGGCAGGGGAGACCCAGTACTTC.

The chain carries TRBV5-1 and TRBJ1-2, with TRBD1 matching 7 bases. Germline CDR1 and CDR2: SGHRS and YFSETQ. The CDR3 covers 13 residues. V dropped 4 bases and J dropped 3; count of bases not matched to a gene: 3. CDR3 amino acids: CASSRDSYYGYTF. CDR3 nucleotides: TGCGCCAGCAGCAGGGACAGCTACTATGGCTACACCTTC.